The clone carrying this T cell receptor beta chain occurred once. TCRdb's copy holds only in-frame clones and misses some; the assay was immunoSEQ multiplex PCR. This sample has tens of thousands of clones, with around 85% found just once. The data are from a study of control samples from healthy donors and cancer patients. The CDR3 is 15 amino acids. Trimming removed 1 base at V and 7 bases at J, with 14 bases between. The germline V gene encodes CDR1 LGHDT and CDR2 YNNKEL (reference sequence). This receptor was obtained from a man aged 35-49 years in good health. The sample consisted of blood. This rearrangement joins TRBV3-1 (or the pseudogene TRBV3-2) to TRBJ2-1; a possible D gene is TRBD2 (6 bases). The CDR3 is CASSQGSGRKNEQFF. As DNA, the CDR3 is TGTGCCAGCAGCCAAGGGTCCGGGAGAAAAAATGAGCAGTTCTTC.